The 32 T cell receptor beta chains given below trace back to one sample, sequenced in a study of cytomegalovirus exposure and HLA in healthy donors. Amplification used 60 Vbeta primers and 13 Jbeta primers. The protocol was immunoSEQ multiplex PCR, while the TCRdb copy is restricted to in-frame clones and leaves out a portion. Of approximately 80,000 clones in the sample, roughly 73% were seen once. The sequenced material came from PBMCs. The receptor source for this set is a woman in her thirties or forties in good health and CMV-seropositive.

V and J are TRBV7-2 and TRBJ2-1; maybe TRBD1 (6 bases). V shed 2 bases and J shed 1 base, with 9 bases lying between them. Per germline, CDR1 SGHTA and CDR2 FQGNSA. The CDR3 totals 15 residues. DNA for the CDR3: TGTGCCAGCAGCTTAACAGGGTTGTCCTACAATGAGCAGTTCTTC. Its protein product is CASSLTGLSYNEQFF.

The chain carries TRBV4-2 and TRBJ1-4; D may be TRBD1 (5 bases). CDR1 and CDR2 (germline): LGHNA, YNFKEQ. Trimming shortened V by 3 bases and J by 4 bases, and 9 bases separated the two germline ends. The CDR3 is made up of 14 amino acids. The CDR3 sequence is CASSQAGVNEKLFF. CDR3 sequence (DNA): TGTGCCAGCAGCCAGGCGGGGGTTAATGAAAAACTGTTTTTT.

The chain joins TRBV7-3 to TRBJ1-5; D ambiguous. The CDR3 is 13 residues long. From germline, CDR1 is SGHTA and CDR2 FQGTGA. V gave up 5 bases and J gave up 6 bases, with 11 bases separating them. CDR3 nucleotides: TGTGCCAGCAGCCCGGAACGAGGTCAGCCCCAGCATTTT. Protein product: CASSPERGQPQHF.

This chain uses TRBV2 with TRBJ1-6, with TRBD1 matching 9 bases. This CDR3 contains 17 residues. CDR1 SNHLY and CDR2 FYNNEI come from the germline V gene. J was trimmed by 7 bases and V by 6 bases; bases with no gene match: 13. This CDR3 reads CASRGQGRLFGNSPLHF. CDR3 in DNA: TGTGCCAGCAGAGGACAGGGGAGGTTGTTTGGGAATTCACCCCTCCACTTT.

The table lists this clone with a count of one. The chain couples TRBV6-5 to TRBJ1-4; D might be TRBD1 (6 bases). CDR1 and CDR2 from the germline V gene are MNHEY and SVGAGI. Trimming stripped 0 bases from V and 5 bases from J, with 10 bases between. The CDR3 consists of 15 residues. The CDR3: CASSYSHRVNEKLFF. The DNA for the CDR3 is TGTGCCAGCAGTTACTCGCACAGGGTGAATGAAAAACTGTTTTTT.

The rearrangement links TRBV2 to TRBJ2-3; 8 bases agree with TRBD1. CDR1 is SNHLY and CDR2 is FYNNEI in the germline V gene. The trim removed 7 bases at V and 2 bases at J, leaving 17 bases unmatched. This CDR3 contains 18 residues. The CDR3 here is CASTQKAPTGAYTDTQYF. For the CDR3, the DNA is TGTGCCAGCACCCAGAAGGCCCCGACAGGGGCCTACACAGATACGCAGTATTTT. The variable domain in full, with the rest retrieved from reference TRBV2 and TRBJ2-3, is EPEVTQTPSHQVTQMGQEVILRCVPISNHLYFYWYRQILGQKVEFLVSFYNNEISEKSEIFDDQFSVERPDGSNFTLKIRSTKLEDSAMYFCASTQKAPTGAYTDTQYFGPGTRLTVL.

The chain is built from TRBV5-8 and TRBJ1-2; TRBD1 agrees at 9 bases. V trimming: 6 bases; J trimming: 4 bases; junction bases outside the gene matches: 7. Germline V CDR1 and CDR2: SGHTS, YDEGEE. The CDR3 runs to 14 residues. This CDR3 is CASNEGQGFYGYTF. The CDR3 DNA reads TGTGCCAGCAACGAAGGACAGGGGTTCTATGGCTACACCTTC. Together with reference TRBV5-8 and TRBJ1-2, the CDR3 gives the full variable domain: EAGVTQSPTHLIKTRGQQATLRCSPISGHTSVYWYQQALGLGLQFLLWYDEGEERNRGNFPPRFSGRQFPNYSSELNVNALELEDSALYLCASNEGQGFYGYTFGSGTRLTVV.

The V gene is TRBV7-7, the J gene TRBJ2-3; weak D call: TRBD2 (5 bases). Germline loops: CDR1 SSHAT, CDR2 FNYEAQ (reference sequence). V was clipped by 4 bases and J by 4 bases, with 12 bases between them. The CDR3 is 14 amino acids. The CDR3, as DNA: TGTGCCAGCAGCTCGGACGGGATAGCAGATACGCAGTATTTT. This gives the protein CASSSDGIADTQYF.

This chain uses TRBV11-3 with TRBJ2-7, with 8 bases that match TRBD1. From germline, CDR1 is SGHNT and CDR2 YENEEA. CDR3 length: 14 amino acids. Trimming cost V 1 base and J 6 bases; bases outside gene matches: 5. In DNA form, the CDR3 reads TGTGCCAGCAGCTTAGCGACAGGGGTGAGCGAGCAGTACTTC. This gives the protein CASSLATGVSEQYF.

The chain combines TRBV5-3 with TRBJ2-2; the match to TRBD2 covers 13 bases. TRBV5-3 counts as an open reading frame of uncertain function. J gave up 5 bases and V 4 bases, and 11 bases lay outside the gene matches. The CDR3 is made up of 18 amino acids. CDR3 nucleotide sequence: TGTGCCAGAAGCCCATACGGACTAGCGGGAGCTTGGACCGGGGAGCTGTTTTTT. This sequence encodes CARSPYGLAGAWTGELFF.

The chain recombines TRBV4-3 with TRBJ2-7; 8 bases align to TRBD1. This CDR3 spans 14 amino acids. J lost 6 bases, V lost 5 bases, and 9 bases had no gene match. Germline CDR1 and CDR2: LGHNA and YSLEER. This chain's CDR3 is CASSLGGTGGEQYF. In DNA, the CDR3 is TGCGCCAGCAGCTTAGGAGGGACAGGCGGCGAGCAGTACTTC.

The rearrangement links TRBV7-8 to TRBJ2-7, with D perhaps matching TRBD2 (6 bases). Germline V lookup: CDR1 SGHVS, CDR2 FQNEAQ. CDR3 length: 15 residues. Trimming took 2 bases from V and 6 from J, leaving 17 bases between them. The CDR3 DNA reads as TGTGCCAGCAGCTTACGCGGGGCCAGTCGGCTCGAGCAGTACTTC. The encoded protein is CASSLRGASRLEQYF.

This chain uses TRBV4-1 with TRBJ2-6; 10 positions agree with TRBD2. Per the germline V gene, CDR1 is MGHRA and CDR2 is YSYEKL. This CDR3 has 17 residues. V was pared by 6 bases and J by 0 bases, with 5 bases of the junction left unmatched. The CDR3 reads CASSLAGASSGANVLTF. CDR3 nucleotide sequence: TGCGCCAGCAGTCTAGCGGGGGCCAGCTCTGGGGCCAACGTCCTGACTTTC.

The chain has TRBV7-8 and TRBJ1-5, with 7 positions matching TRBD1. CDR1 SGHVS and CDR2 FQNEAQ come from the germline V gene. The length of the CDR3 is 16 residues. V shed 5 bases and J 9 bases; nucleotides not matched to a gene: 16. The CDR3 region has the DNA TGTGCCAGCAGCCTTCTTTCAGGGGACAGAAGTACGCCCCAGCATTTT. Its translation: CASSLLSGDRSTPQHF.

This sequence joins TRBV7-8 and TRBJ2-7, with 9 bases lining up with TRBD2. There are 15 residues in the CDR3. Looked up from germline, CDR1 is SGHVS and CDR2 is FQNEAQ. V was clipped by 6 bases and J by 2 bases; unmatched bases: 8. The CDR3, as DNA: TGTGCCAGCAGTCGACGACTAGCGGATGCCTACGAGCAGTACTTC. Its translation is CASSRRLADAYEQYF.

V gene TRBV10-2 combines with J gene TRBJ2-7, with D hard to call. The CDR3 covers 12 residues. The V end lost 3 bases, the J end lost 5 bases, and 8 bases lay between the germline ends. CDR1 and CDR2 (germline): WSHSY, SAAADI. The CDR3 protein is CASSEQLDEQYF. The CDR3 DNA sequence: TGCGCCAGCAGTGAACAGTTGGACGAGCAGTACTTC.

The chain has TRBV7-9 and TRBJ1-5, with D perhaps matching TRBD1 (5 bases). Trimming took 1 base from V and 4 from J, leaving 8 bases between them. Germline V gene lookup returns CDR1 SEHNR and CDR2 FQNEAQ (reference sequence). The CDR3 has 14 residues. CDR3 loop: CASSLEPGNQPQHF. CDR3 sequence (DNA): TGTGCCAGCAGCTTAGAACCAGGGAATCAGCCCCAGCATTTT.

This chain uses TRBV11-3 with TRBJ1-1; D is possibly TRBD1 (6 bases). The germline CDR1 and CDR2 sequences are SGHNT and YENEEA. The CDR3 has 13 residues. V lost 5 bases, J lost 7 bases, and 14 bases lay in between. The CDR3 nucleotides read TGTGCCAGCAGCCAGGGGAGGGGCAGTGAAGCTTTCTTT. It translates to CASSQGRGSEAFF. The entire variable domain, with the rest obtained from reference TRBV11-3 and TRBJ1-1, is as follows: EAGVVQSPRYKIIEKKQPVAFWCNPISGHNTLYWYLQNLGQGPELLIRYENEEAVDDSQLPKDRFSAERLKGVDSTLKIQPAELGDSAVYLCASSQGRGSEAFFGQGTRLTVV.

V and J are TRBV9 and TRBJ2-5, with TRBD2 identical over 10 bases. The CDR3 runs to 16 residues. V lost 3 bases to trimming and J lost 3 bases; unmatched junction nucleotides: 8. Germline CDR1 reads SGDLS; CDR2 reads YYNGEE. CDR3 sequence (DNA): TGTGCCAGCAGCGCCCGAGGGACTAGCGTAAAAGAGACCCAGTACTTC. Amino acid sequence: CASSARGTSVKETQYF.

CDR3 sequence (DNA): TGTGCCAGCAGTTACTCAACTAATGAGCAGTTCTTC. The encoded protein is CASSYSTNEQFF. The chain uses TRBV6-5 and TRBJ2-1, with no clear D. Germline V gene lookup returns CDR1 MNHEY and CDR2 SVGAGI. This CDR3 spans 12 amino acids. Trimming took off 0 bases at V and 7 bases at J, with 4 bases between the two ends.

The genes are TRBV7-9 and TRBJ1-2, with D possibly being TRBD1 (6 bases). The CDR3 runs 14 residues. CDR1 SEHNR and CDR2 FQNEAQ come from the germline V gene (reference sequence). V gave up 3 bases and J gave up 5 bases, with 13 bases separating them. CDR3 bases: TGTGCCAGCAGCTTTGTGGGGGCTCTTTATGGCTACACCTTC. Its protein product is CASSFVGALYGYTF.

This chain links TRBV7-2 with TRBJ1-1; D is unclear. The CDR3 sequence is 14 residues long. V lost 1 base, J lost 3 bases, and 9 bases lay in between. Germline V gene lookup returns CDR1 SGHTA and CDR2 FQGNSA. CDR3 loop: CASSLGRLDTEAFF. The DNA for the CDR3 is TGTGCCAGCAGCTTAGGGAGGTTGGACACTGAAGCTTTCTTT.

DNA of the CDR3: TGTGCCAGCAGTGAAAGCGTACAGGGGAGATACGAGCAGTACTTC. Translating it yields CASSESVQGRYEQYF. The chain is built from TRBV25-1 and TRBJ2-7, with 7 bases fitting TRBD1. The CDR3 has 15 residues. V trimming: 2 bases; J trimming: 4 bases; junction bases outside the gene matches: 8. CDR1 and CDR2 from the germline V gene are MGHDK and SYGVNS.

The chain employs TRBV5-6 and TRBJ2-5; D remains ambiguous. The germline CDR1 and CDR2 sequences are SGHDT and YYEEEE. The V gene lost 3 bases and the J gene lost 5 bases, with 14 bases spanning the gap. The CDR3 length is 14 residues. CDR3 DNA sequence: TGTGCCAGCAGCTCTGAGATATCCTCGGAGACCCAGTACTTC. Protein product: CASSSEISSETQYF.

This clone has a single count. This chain joins TRBV4-3 and TRBJ1-2; no reliable D call. The germline V and J ends were trimmed by 2 bases and 4 bases, with 11 bases remaining between them. The CDR3 totals 14 residues. Germline V gene sequence: CDR1 LGHNA, CDR2 YSLEER. CDR3: CASSQYVGIYGYTF. CDR3 coding DNA: TGCGCCAGCAGCCAATACGTCGGGATCTATGGCTACACCTTC.

The V call is TRBV5-1, the J call TRBJ1-4, with 8 bases that match TRBD1. The V gene's germline CDR1 is SGHRS and CDR2 YFSETQ. The CDR3 is 16 amino acids. The ends lost 4 bases at V and 3 bases at J; junction bases unmatched: 8. In nucleotides, the CDR3 is TGCGCCAGCAGCAGGGGACAGGCGATTTCTAATGAAAAACTGTTTTTT. Its protein is CASSRGQAISNEKLFF.

This clone was detected many times. The chain links TRBV11-2 to TRBJ2-7; possibly TRBD2 for D (5 bases). V lost 5 bases, J lost 1 base, and 15 bases lay in between. The CDR3 is 15 amino acids. CDR1 is SGHAT, CDR2 FQNNGV, per germline. CDR3 amino acids: CASSTYKGLSYEQYF. In nucleotides, the CDR3 is TGTGCCAGCAGCACCTATAAAGGACTGTCCTACGAGCAGTACTTC.

This clone has just one count. The rearrangement links TRBV4-3 to TRBJ2-5; 8 bases map to TRBD1. In germline, CDR1 is LGHNA, CDR2 YSLEER. The CDR3 totals 15 residues. Trimming took 5 bases from V and 5 from J; bases not matched to a gene: 10. The chain's CDR3 is CASSSARQGRETQYF. The CDR3 DNA reads TGCGCCAGCAGCTCCGCCCGACAGGGGCGGGAGACCCAGTACTTC.

This clone was counted a few times. CDR3 protein: CASLPQTSGSTDTQYF. CDR3 coding DNA: TGTGCCAGCCTCCCCCAAACTAGCGGGAGCACAGATACGCAGTATTTT. The V and J genes are TRBV7-9 and TRBJ2-3; 9 bases agree with TRBD2. Germline loops: CDR1 SEHNR, CDR2 FQNEAQ (reference sequence). The CDR3 totals 16 residues. J was trimmed by 0 bases and V by 8 bases; bases with no gene match: 9.

The V call is TRBV28, the J call TRBJ2-1; perhaps TRBD2 as D (5 bases). Germline V lookup: CDR1 MDHEN, CDR2 SYDVKM. The CDR3 consists of 15 residues. The ends were cut back, 1 base at V and 6 bases at J, with 13 bases in the middle. The CDR3 DNA sequence: TGTGCCAGCAGTTTATCAGCGGAGACTGGCAATGAGCAGTTCTTC. It translates to CASSLSAETGNEQFF.

The chain carries TRBV11-2 and TRBJ1-1; a possible D gene is TRBD1 (5 bases). CDR3 size: 14 residues. The germline CDR1 and CDR2 sequences are SGHAT and FQNNGV. The ends were cut back, 5 bases at V and 4 bases at J, with 14 bases in the middle. The CDR3 region is CASSAQGGITEAFF. DNA of the CDR3: TGTGCCAGCAGCGCCCAGGGAGGGATCACTGAAGCTTTCTTT.

The chain is built from TRBV25-1 and TRBJ1-6, with TRBD1 matching over 9 bases. The germline V gene has CDR1 MGHDK and CDR2 SYGVNS. The junction had 5 bases not matched to a gene; V was cut back by 2 bases and J by 9 bases. CDR3 length: 15 residues. The CDR3 protein is CASSETHRGLSPLHF. CDR3 coding DNA: TGTGCCAGCAGTGAAACGCACAGGGGGCTTTCACCCCTCCACTTT. Drawing the rest from reference TRBV25-1 and TRBJ1-6, the complete variable domain is EADIYQTPRYLVIGTGKKITLECSQTMGHDKMYWYQQDPGMELHLIHYSYGVNSTEKGDLSSESTVSRIRTEHFPLTLESARPSHTSQYLCASSETHRGLSPLHFGNGTRLTVT.